The 5 T cell receptor beta chains reported below all come from one sample, sequenced in a study of cytomegalovirus exposure and HLA in healthy donors. The PCR used 60 Vbeta and 13 Jbeta primers. Sequencing was performed with immunoSEQ multiplex PCR; in TCRdb, only in-frame clones are kept and a portion is missing. The sample is made up of fewer than 85,000 clones, and the top ten hold 4.5% to 5% of it. The sequencing input was PBMCs. The receptors stem from a woman aged 40 to 50 in good health and CMV-seropositive.

V and J are TRBV30 and TRBJ1-6; D call uncertain. V was trimmed by 3 bases and J by 10 bases, leaving 10 bases between them. Per germline, CDR1 GTSNPN and CDR2 SVGIG (reference sequence). CDR3 size: 12 residues. The CDR3 protein is CAWRFPGSPLHF. The CDR3 bases are TGTGCCTGGAGGTTCCCGGGGTCACCCCTCCACTTT. The whole variable domain, filled in from reference TRBV30 and TRBJ1-6, reads SQTIHQWPATLVQPVGSPLSLECTVEGTSNPNLYWYRQAAGRGLQLLFYSVGIGQISSEVPQNLSASRPQDRQFILSSKKLLLSDSGFYLCAWRFPGSPLHFGNGTRLTVT.

The chain has TRBV2 and TRBJ2-7; D perhaps matches TRBD2 (5 bases). This CDR3 spans 19 amino acids. The germline V and J ends were trimmed by 5 bases and 7 bases, with 33 bases remaining between them. Germline-derived CDR1 and CDR2 are SNHLY and FYNNEI. The CDR3 DNA follows: TGTGCCAGCAGTCCCCCGAAAGGAGGTTACGACTTCTACGAGTTAGAGCAGTACTTC. Its protein is CASSPPKGGYDFYELEQYF.

J is TRBJ1-3 and V is TRBV10-3, with D possibly being TRBD1 (5 bases). The length of the CDR3 is 14 residues. Trimming stripped 7 bases from V and 0 bases from J, with 10 bases between. Looked up from germline, CDR1 is ENHRY and CDR2 is SYGVKD. The chain's CDR3 is CAIIAGNSGNTIYF. Here the CDR3 DNA reads TGTGCCATCATTGCAGGGAACTCTGGAAACACCATATATTTT.

The chain links TRBV13 to TRBJ2-3; 7 bases are shared with TRBD2. Germline V gives CDR1 PRHDT, CDR2 FYEKMQ (reference sequence). J gave up 0 bases and V 5 bases, and 11 bases lay outside the gene matches. CDR3 length equals 17 residues. CDR3 sequence (DNA): TGTGCCAGCAGCATTTCGGGGGGAACCAAGAGCACAGATACGCAGTATTTT. As protein: CASSISGGTKSTDTQYF. Full variable domain (outside the CDR3, taken from reference TRBV13 and TRBJ2-3): AAGVIQSPRHLIKEKRETATLKCYPIPRHDTVYWYQQGPGQDPQFLISFYEKMQSDKGSIPDRFSAQQFSDYHSELNMSSLELGDSALYFCASSISGGTKSTDTQYFGPGTRLTVL.

V is TRBV5-1 and J is TRBJ2-7, with a possible D match to TRBD1 (6 bases). V was trimmed by 4 bases and J by 7 bases, leaving 21 bases between them. Germline CDR1 and CDR2: SGHRS and YFSETQ. There are 15 residues in the CDR3. CDR3 DNA: TGCGCCAGCAGCACCCGCATGGCAGGGGATGGTGAGCAGTACTTC. It codes for CASSTRMAGDGEQYF.